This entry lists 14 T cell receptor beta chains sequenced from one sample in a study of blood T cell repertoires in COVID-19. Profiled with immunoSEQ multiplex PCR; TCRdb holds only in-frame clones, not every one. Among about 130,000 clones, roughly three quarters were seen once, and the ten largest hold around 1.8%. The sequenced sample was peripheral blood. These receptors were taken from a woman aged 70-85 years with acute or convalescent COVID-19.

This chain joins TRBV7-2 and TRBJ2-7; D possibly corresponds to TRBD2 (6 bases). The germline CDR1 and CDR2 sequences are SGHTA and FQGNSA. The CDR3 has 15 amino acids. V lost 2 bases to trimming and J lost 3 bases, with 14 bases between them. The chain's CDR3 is CASSLWSGVLYEQYF. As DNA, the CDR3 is TGTGCCAGCAGCTTATGGTCGGGGGTGCTCTACGAGCAGTACTTC.

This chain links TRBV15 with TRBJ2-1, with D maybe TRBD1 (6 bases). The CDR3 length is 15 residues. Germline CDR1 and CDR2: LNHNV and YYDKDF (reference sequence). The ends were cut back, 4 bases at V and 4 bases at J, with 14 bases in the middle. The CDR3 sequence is CATSIDSGAYNEQFF. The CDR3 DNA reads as TGTGCCACCAGCATTGACTCAGGGGCATACAATGAGCAGTTCTTC.

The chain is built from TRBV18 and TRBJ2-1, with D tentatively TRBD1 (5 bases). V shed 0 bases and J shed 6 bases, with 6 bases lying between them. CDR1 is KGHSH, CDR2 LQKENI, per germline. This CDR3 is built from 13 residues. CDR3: CASSPPQGNEQFF. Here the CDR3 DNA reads TGTGCCAGCTCACCACCTCAGGGCAATGAGCAGTTCTTC.

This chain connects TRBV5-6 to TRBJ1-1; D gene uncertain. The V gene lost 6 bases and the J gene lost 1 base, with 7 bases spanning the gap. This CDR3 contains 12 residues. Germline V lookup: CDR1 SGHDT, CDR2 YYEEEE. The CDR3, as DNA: TGTGCCAGCAACAAATGGAACACTGAAGCTTTCTTT. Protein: CASNKWNTEAFF. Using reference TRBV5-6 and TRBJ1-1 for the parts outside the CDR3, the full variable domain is DAGVTQSPTHLIKTRGQQVTLRCSPKSGHDTVSWYQQALGQGPQFIFQYYEEEERQRGNFPDRFSGHQFPNYSSELNVNALLLGDSALYLCASNKWNTEAFFGQGTRLTVV.

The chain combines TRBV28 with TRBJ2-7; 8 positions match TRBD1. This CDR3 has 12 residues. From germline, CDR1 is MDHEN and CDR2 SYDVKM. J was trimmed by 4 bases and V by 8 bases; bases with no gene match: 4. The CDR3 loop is CASRQGAYEQYF. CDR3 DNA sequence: TGTGCCAGCCGGCAGGGGGCTTACGAGCAGTACTTC.

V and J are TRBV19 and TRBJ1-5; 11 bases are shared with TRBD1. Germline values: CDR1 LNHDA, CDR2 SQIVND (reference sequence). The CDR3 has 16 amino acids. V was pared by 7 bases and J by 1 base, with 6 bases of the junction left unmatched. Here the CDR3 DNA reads TGTGCCAGTACCGCCCGGGACAGGGGGAGCAATCAGCCCCAGCATTTT. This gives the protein CASTARDRGSNQPQHF. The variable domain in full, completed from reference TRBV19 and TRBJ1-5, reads DGGITQSPKYLFRKEGQNVTLSCEQNLNHDAMYWYRQDPGQGLRLIYYSQIVNDFQKGDIAEGYSVSREKKESFPLTVTSAQKNPTAFYLCASTARDRGSNQPQHFGDGTRLSIL.

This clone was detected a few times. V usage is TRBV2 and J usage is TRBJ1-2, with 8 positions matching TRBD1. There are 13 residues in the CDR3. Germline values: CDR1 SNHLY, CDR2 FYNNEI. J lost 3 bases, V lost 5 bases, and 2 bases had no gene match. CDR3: CASSTGQDYGYTF. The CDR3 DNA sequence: TGTGCCAGCAGTACGGGACAGGACTATGGCTACACCTTC.

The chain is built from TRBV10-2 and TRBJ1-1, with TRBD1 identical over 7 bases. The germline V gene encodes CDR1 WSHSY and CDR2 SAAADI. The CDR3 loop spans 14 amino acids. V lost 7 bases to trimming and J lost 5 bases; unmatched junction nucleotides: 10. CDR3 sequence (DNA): TGCGCCAGCAATCCGGGACAGTTAAGAACTGAAGCTTTCTTT. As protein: CASNPGQLRTEAFF.

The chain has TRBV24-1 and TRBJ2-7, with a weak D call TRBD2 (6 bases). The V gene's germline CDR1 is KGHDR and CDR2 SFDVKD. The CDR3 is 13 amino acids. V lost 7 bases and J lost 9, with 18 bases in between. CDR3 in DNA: TGTGCCACCAGCCAAATTGGAGGGGCCGGGCAGTACTTC. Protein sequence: CATSQIGGAGQYF.

The CDR3 DNA sequence: TGTGCCAGCAGCTTAGGCAATCAAGATACGCAGTATTTT. This codes for CASSLGNQDTQYF. The chain carries TRBV13 and TRBJ2-3, with D uncertain. Trimming stripped 0 bases from V and 5 bases from J, with 6 bases between. From germline, CDR1 is PRHDT and CDR2 FYEKMQ (reference sequence). This CDR3 comprises 13 residues.

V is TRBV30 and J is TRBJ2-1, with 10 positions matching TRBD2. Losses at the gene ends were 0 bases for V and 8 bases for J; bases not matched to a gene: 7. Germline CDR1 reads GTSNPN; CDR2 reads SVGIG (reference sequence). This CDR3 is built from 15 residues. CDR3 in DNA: TGTGCCTGGAGTGTGGGGCTAGCGGGAGCGCATGAGCAGTTCTTC. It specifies CAWSVGLAGAHEQFF.

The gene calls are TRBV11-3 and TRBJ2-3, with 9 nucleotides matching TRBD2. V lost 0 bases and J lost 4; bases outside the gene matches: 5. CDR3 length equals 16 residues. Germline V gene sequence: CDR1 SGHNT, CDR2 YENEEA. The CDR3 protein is CASSLDSGREADTQYF. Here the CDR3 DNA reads TGTGCCAGCAGCTTAGATAGCGGGAGAGAGGCAGATACGCAGTATTTT.

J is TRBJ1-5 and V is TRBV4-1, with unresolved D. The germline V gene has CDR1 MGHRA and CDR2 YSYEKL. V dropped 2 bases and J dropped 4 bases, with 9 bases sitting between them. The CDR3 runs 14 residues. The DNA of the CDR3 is TGCGCCAGCAGCCAAACGGTCAGGAATCAGCCCCAGCATTTT. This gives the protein CASSQTVRNQPQHF.

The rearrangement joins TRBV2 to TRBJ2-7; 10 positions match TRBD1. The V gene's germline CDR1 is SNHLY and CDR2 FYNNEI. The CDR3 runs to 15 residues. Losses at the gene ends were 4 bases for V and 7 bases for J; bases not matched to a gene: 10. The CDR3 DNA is TGTGCCAGCAGTGGGACAGGGGGTCTCGTTCGGGAGCAGTACTTC. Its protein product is CASSGTGGLVREQYF.